This record concerns one T cell receptor (beta chain) sequence. Profiles of TCR beta VDJ and CDR3 were generated from a genomic DNA template. TCRdb ran MiXCR on the reads and lists one entry per CDR3 protein. Of around 170,000 distinct CDR3 sequences listed, under 55% are singletons. This record belongs to a study of CD8+CD57+ T cells in acquired aplastic anemia. Overall study: Sorted cells (CD4+ and CD8+) yielded DNA amounts that averaged approximately 2.9 ug.

Germline values: CDR1 SEHNR, CDR2 FQNEAQ (reference sequence). The junction had 4 bases not matched to a gene; V was cut back by 5 bases and J by 10 bases. The CDR3 runs to 13 residues. Material: sorted CD4+, CD8+, or CD8+CD57+ T cells (not recorded which) from PBMCs. The V call is TRBV7-9, the J call TRBJ1-6, with 8 nucleotides matching TRBD1. This TCR was recovered from a human donor in good health. The CDR3 is CASSPGQGSPLHF. The CDR3 DNA is TGTGCCAGCAGCCCAGGACAGGGATCACCCCTCCACTTT.